Given below is one T cell receptor (beta chain) in context. The data stem from a study of blood T cell repertoires in COVID-19. Background on the study: From the United States, Italy and Spain came samples of acute and convalescent COVID-19.

Enrollees, roughly 18 to 90 years old, lived in approximately 25 US areas. Recovered status in Cohort 3 required two negative PCRs, clearance, or symptom resolution. J was trimmed by 5 bases and V by 10 bases; bases with no gene match: 9. CDR1 is ENHRY and CDR2 is SYGVKD in the germline V gene. This CDR3 contains 13 residues. Per the study methods: For nucleated cells, counts were estimated from reference gene primer amplification. Profiling relied on immunoSEQ multiplex PCR, and the TCRdb table lists in-frame clones only, not all of them. Clone size and the V and J calls come from that table; the DNA yielded D and trimming. Here the sample spans 300,000 to 450,000 clones, about 90% being singletons.

Input material: PBMCs or T cells enriched from blood (not recorded which). V is TRBV10-3 and J is TRBJ2-3; 7 positions match TRBD2. The sequence came from a woman aged 25 to 45 who had recovered from COVID-19. The CDR3 nucleotides are TGTGCCACAGCTGCGGGGGAAGGAGATACGCAGTATTTT. It specifies CATAAGEGDTQYF.